This paragraph reports one T cell receptor (beta chain). The table came from immunoSEQ multiplex PCR; TCRdb's copy has only in-frame clones and leaves some out. Of about 210,000 clones listed, roughly 84% are singletons. This entry belongs to a study of blood T cell repertoires in COVID-19. In the study overall: Two negative PCRs, clearance, or symptom resolution had been documented for recovered Cohort 3 donors.

Germline V CDR1 and CDR2: MNHEY, SMNVEV (reference sequence). Unmatched junction bases numbered 2, after V lost 5 bases and J lost 0 bases. This CDR3 region has 18 residues. The gene calls are TRBV27 and TRBJ2-6, with 15 positions matching TRBD2. This clonotype originated in a man under 40 in a cohort exposed to, infected with or recovered from COVID-19 (not recorded which). Sequenced sample: PBMCs or T cells enriched from blood (not recorded which). CDR3 in amino acids: CASSGTSGRPSGANVLTF. In DNA form, the CDR3 reads TGTGCCAGCAGTGGGACTAGCGGGAGGCCCTCTGGGGCCAACGTCCTGACTTTC.